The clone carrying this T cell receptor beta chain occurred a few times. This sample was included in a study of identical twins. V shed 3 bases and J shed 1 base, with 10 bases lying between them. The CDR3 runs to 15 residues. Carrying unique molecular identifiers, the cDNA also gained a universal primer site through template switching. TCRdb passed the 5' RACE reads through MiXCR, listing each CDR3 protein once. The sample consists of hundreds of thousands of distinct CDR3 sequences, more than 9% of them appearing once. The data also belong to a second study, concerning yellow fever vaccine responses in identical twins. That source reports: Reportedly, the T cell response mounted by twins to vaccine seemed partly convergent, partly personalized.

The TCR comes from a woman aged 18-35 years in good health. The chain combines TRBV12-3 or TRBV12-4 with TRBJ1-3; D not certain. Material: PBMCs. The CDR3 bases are TGTGCCAGCAGTTTGGTGCAGATTTCTGGAAACACCATATATTTT. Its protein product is CASSLVQISGNTIYF.